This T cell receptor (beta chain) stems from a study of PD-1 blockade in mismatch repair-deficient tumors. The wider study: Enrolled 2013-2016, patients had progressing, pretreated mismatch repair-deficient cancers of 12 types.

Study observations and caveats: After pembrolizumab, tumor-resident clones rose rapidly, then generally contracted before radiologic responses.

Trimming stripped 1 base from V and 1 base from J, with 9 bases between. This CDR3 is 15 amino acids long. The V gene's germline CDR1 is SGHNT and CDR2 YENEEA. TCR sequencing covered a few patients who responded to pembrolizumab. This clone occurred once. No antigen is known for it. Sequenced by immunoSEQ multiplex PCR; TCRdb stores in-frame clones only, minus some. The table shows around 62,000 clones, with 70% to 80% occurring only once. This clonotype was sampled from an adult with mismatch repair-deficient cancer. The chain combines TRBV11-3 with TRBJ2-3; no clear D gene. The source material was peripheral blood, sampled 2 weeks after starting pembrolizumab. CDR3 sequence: CASSLGNPGTDTQYF. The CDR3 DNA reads TGTGCCAGCAGCTTAGGTAACCCCGGCACAGATACGCAGTATTTT.